These T cell receptor beta chains were read from a single sample in a study of post-analysis software for immune sequencing data. TCRdb passed the PCR reads through MiXCR, listing each CDR3 protein once. The sample shows approximately 730,000 distinct CDR3 sequences, about 45% of them seen only once. The sample consisted of blood. Receptors were obtained from a girl aged 5 to 17 with multiple sclerosis. Both conserved end residues are part of each CDR3. The D gene is left open where the match is weak. Only part of the rows carry a size: once, few, many, or a class if the clone is expanded.

CDR3 DNA,CDR3 protein,J gene,D gene,V gene,clone size
TGCGCCAGCAGCTCCCTTAGCGGGAGCTCCTACAATGAGCAGTACTTC,CASSSLSGSSYNEQYF,TRBJ2-7,TRBD2,TRBV5-1,NA
TGTGCCAGCTCACTGGACAGGGGCCCCCCAGCCAAAAACATTCAGTACTTC,CASSLDRGPPAKNIQYF,TRBJ2-4,TRBD1,TRBV18,NA
TGCAGTGCTATTCAGGGGGTGGGCTATGGCTACACCTTC,CSAIQGVGYGYTF,TRBJ1-2,TRBD1,TRBV20-1,NA
TGTGCCAGCAGCCCCGGGACAGTTCGCGGCTACACCTTC,CASSPGTVRGYTF,TRBJ1-2,TRBD1,TRBV11-2,few
TGTGCCAGTAGTATCGCAAGGCCCCCCAAAAACATTCAGTACTTC,CASSIARPPKNIQYF,TRBJ2-4,NA,TRBV19,NA
TGTGCCAGCAGTTTACGACACGCTCAAGAGACCCAGTACTTC,CASSLRHAQETQYF,TRBJ2-5,NA,TRBV28,NA
TGCGCCAGCAGCTTAGAGGCCTCAAACACCGGGGAGCTGTTTTTT,CASSLEASNTGELFF,TRBJ2-2,NA,TRBV5-1,once
TGTGCCAGCAGCCACCGTAACGATGAGCAGTTCTTC,CASSHRNDEQFF,TRBJ2-1,NA,TRBV7-2,once
TGTGCCAGCAGTTTATCAGGACAGATAAGAAATGAGCAGTTCTTC,CASSLSGQIRNEQFF,TRBJ2-1,NA,TRBV28,NA
TGTGCCAGCAGTACTTCCTACGAGCGGTACTTC,CASSTSYERYF,TRBJ2-7,NA,TRBV12-3/TRBV12-4,NA
TGTGCCAGCAGCTTAATGGGTTTGGGGTCAGCTAACTATGGCTACACCTTC,CASSLMGLGSANYGYTF,TRBJ1-2,NA,TRBV7-2,NA
TGCGCCAGCAGCCGGGACAGGGGGCGTGCAGATACGCAGTATTTT,CASSRDRGRADTQYF,TRBJ2-3,TRBD1,TRBV10-2,NA
TGCAGCGTTGTATCGGGCCTTGGAGAGCAGTACTTC,CSVVSGLGEQYF,TRBJ2-7,NA,TRBV29-1,NA
TGTGCCAGCAGACAGGGACAATATTACGAGCAGTACTTC,CASRQGQYYEQYF,TRBJ2-7,NA,TRBV27,NA
TGTGCCAGCAGTTTATGGGACAGCAAGGGGGACACAGATACGCAGTATTTT,CASSLWDSKGDTDTQYF,TRBJ2-3,NA,TRBV28,NA
TGCAGTGCTGCCGGGACAGGGGGCTATGGCTACACCTTC,CSAAGTGGYGYTF,TRBJ1-2,TRBD1,TRBV20-1,NA
TGTGCCAGCAGCGGGGACGGGGACCCAGATACGCAGTATTTT,CASSGDGDPDTQYF,TRBJ2-3,NA,TRBV9,NA
TGTGCCAGCAGCTCTACCGGGGAGAAGATCTACGAGCAGTACTTC,CASSSTGEKIYEQYF,TRBJ2-7,NA,TRBV7-9,NA
TGTGCCAGCCGCCCCGGGGGGGTCGATGAGCAGTTCTTC,CASRPGGVDEQFF,TRBJ2-1,TRBD2,TRBV7-2,many
TGCAGCGTTAATCGACAGGGCCCCAACTATGGCTACACCTTC,CSVNRQGPNYGYTF,TRBJ1-2,TRBD1,TRBV29-1,few
TGTGCCAGCAGCTTAAATCCCTTCTCCCAAGAGACCCAGTACTTC,CASSLNPFSQETQYF,TRBJ2-5,NA,TRBV7-6,few
TGCAGAGCGGACTCCCGATTGTCCTACAATGAGCAGTTCTTC,CRADSRLSYNEQFF,TRBJ2-1,NA,TRBV29-1,few
TGCAGCGTTGGCGTCCTGCTTGTTCGGACTAGCGGGAGGCCCTCCTACGAGCAGTACTTC,CSVGVLLVRTSGRPSYEQYF,TRBJ2-7,TRBD2,TRBV29-1,few
TGCGCCAGCAGCAACGGAGGGCCACCCTACAATGAGCAGTTCTTC,CASSNGGPPYNEQFF,TRBJ2-1,NA,TRBV5-1,few
TGTGCCAGCAGCTTAGGCCCAGGGGGCGCCCACAATGAGCAGTTCTTC,CASSLGPGGAHNEQFF,TRBJ2-1,TRBD1,TRBV7-9,few
TGTGCCAGCAGTCCTTTCCGACAGGGGATCTACGAGCAGTACTTC,CASSPFRQGIYEQYF,TRBJ2-7,TRBD1,TRBV28,NA
TGTGCCAGCAGCAATCAGATGAGCGGCCAAGCCAAAAACATTCAGTACTTC,CASSNQMSGQAKNIQYF,TRBJ2-4,NA,TRBV21-1,NA
TGTGCCGGAGAGAGAGCGGGAGTGGGGACCCAGTACTTC,CAGERAGVGTQYF,TRBJ2-5,TRBD2,TRBV7-9,NA
TGCAGCGTTGAAGGACAGGGATCCTACTATGGCTACACCTTC,CSVEGQGSYYGYTF,TRBJ1-2,TRBD1,TRBV29-1,few
TGCAGTGCCCCTCTAGCGGGAGGCAGAGATACGCAGTATTTT,CSAPLAGGRDTQYF,TRBJ2-3,TRBD2,TRBV20-1,NA
TGTGCCACCCGGACAGGGAGGCACAATGAGCAGTTCTTC,CATRTGRHNEQFF,TRBJ2-1,TRBD1,TRBV10-3,once
TGCAGCGTTGAATTGGCTAGCGGGAGCATCGCAGATACGCATTATTTT,CSVELASGSIADTHYF,TRBJ2-3,TRBD2,TRBV29-1,NA
TGTGCCAGCAGCTCGGGACTAGCGGGAGATACGCAGTATTTT,CASSSGLAGDTQYF,TRBJ2-3,TRBD2,TRBV7-2,many
TGTACCAGCAGCTTAAAGACTAGCGGGGCCACAGATACGCAGTATTTT,CTSSLKTSGATDTQYF,TRBJ2-3,TRBD2,TRBV7-2,NA
TGCAGCGTTCTCGCCGGGGAGCTGTTTTTT,CSVLAGELFF,TRBJ2-2,NA,TRBV29-1,NA
TGTGCCAGCAGCGAAGCCGGGGGACTCTATAATTCACCCCTCCACTTT,CASSEAGGLYNSPLHF,TRBJ1-6,NA,TRBV5-6,few
TGCAGCGTCTCCCCAGGGGAGACTGAAGCTTTCTTT,CSVSPGETEAFF,TRBJ1-1,NA,TRBV29-1,NA
TGTGCCAGCAGCCAAGAGGACAGGGGATCCAATGGCTACACCTTC,CASSQEDRGSNGYTF,TRBJ1-2,TRBD1,TRBV3-1,NA
TGTGCCAGCAGCCAAACCGGGACTAGCGGGAGTTACCCAGATACGCAGTATTTT,CASSQTGTSGSYPDTQYF,TRBJ2-3,TRBD2,TRBV4-2,NA
TGCAGTGCTAGAGGCGCGGGACAGGTTTTACGGGATACGCAGTATTTT,CSARGAGQVLRDTQYF,TRBJ2-3,TRBD1,TRBV20-1,few
TGTGCCAGCAGCAAGGACCCGTGGGAGCAGTACTTC,CASSKDPWEQYF,TRBJ2-5,NA,TRBV7-9,NA
TGTGCCAGCAGTTCTTACTCTAGCGGACCATCCTACGAGCAGTACTTC,CASSSYSSGPSYEQYF,TRBJ2-7,TRBD2,TRBV28,few
TGTGCCAGCAGTGATCTCGCGGGAGGCTTGGAGCAGTACTTC,CASSDLAGGLEQYF,TRBJ2-5,TRBD2,TRBV2,NA
TGTGCCAGCAGCTGGGACAGGGGTACCTACAATGAGCAGTTCTTC,CASSWDRGTYNEQFF,TRBJ2-1,TRBD1,TRBV7-9,NA
TGCAGTGCTAGTGGGACGGGCACAATGAACACTGAAGCTTTCTTT,CSASGTGTMNTEAFF,TRBJ1-1,NA,TRBV20-1,NA
TGCGCCAGCAGCTTTCGGGCCGGGACAGGGGACACTGAAGCTTTCTTT,CASSFRAGTGDTEAFF,TRBJ1-1,TRBD1,TRBV5-1,NA